One sample yielded the 30 T cell receptor beta chains listed below, sequenced in a study of naive and memory T cell subsets (dated by TCRdb to about 2017). Broad study findings and their caveats: Naive repertoires, especially CD8, contained a few larger clonotypes, possibly memory cells re-expressing CD45RA.

Library preparation was by UMI-ligation and nested PCR. Sequenced using an Illumina MiSeq. The beta constant-region primer consisted of an equimolar mixture of two oligonucleotides that together covered TRBC1 and TRBC2. The ligated cDNA went through four rounds of PCR with nested alpha and beta constant-region primers together with the SP2 primer. TCRdb reran the public reads through fastp at Q25 and MiXCR, keeping productive beta chains. Identical CDR3 protein sequences are pooled into one entry, listed with their most common genes and DNA. The sample table contains tens of thousands of distinct CDR3 sequences; only one count was recorded for 11% of them. The ten largest make up about 0.14% of the sample. The antigens of these receptors remain unknown. The sequenced sample was naive CD4+ T cells from blood. In the paper's terms, the cell subset or site label means: naive T cells, CD45RA high CD27+. Source of these receptors: a human donor in good health.

This clonotype was counted between two and nine times. The genes are TRBV30 and TRBJ2-2, with 9 nucleotides matching TRBD1. Germline V gives CDR1 GTSNPN, CDR2 SVGIG (reference sequence). This CDR3 is built from 15 residues. J lost 3 bases, V lost 3 bases, and 5 bases had no gene match. CDR3 sequence (DNA): TGTGCCTGGAGCCCGGGACAGGGTCACACCGGGGAGCTGTTTTTT. It codes for CAWSPGQGHTGELFF.

This clonotype was seen ten or more times. The chain couples TRBV29-1 to TRBJ1-5; TRBD1 aligns across 7 bases. V gave up 4 bases and J gave up 5 bases; unmatched junction bases: 2. The CDR3 runs 12 residues. Looked up from germline, CDR1 is SQVTM and CDR2 is ANQGSEA. The CDR3 bases are TGCAGCGTTGGACAGGGTCATCAGCCCCAGCATTTT. It yields the protein CSVGQGHQPQHF.

The V call is TRBV3-1, the J call TRBJ1-2, with 8 positions matching TRBD1. CDR1 LGHDT and CDR2 YNNKEL come from the germline V gene (reference sequence). The CDR3 is made up of 15 amino acids. V shed 4 bases and J 5 bases; nucleotides not matched to a gene: 9. As DNA, the CDR3 is TGTGCCAGCAGCCGAATAGGACAGGGCCTTTATGGCTACACCTTC. The encoded protein is CASSRIGQGLYGYTF.

This clonotype was observed at least ten times. The chain combines TRBV27 with TRBJ2-1; TRBD2 agrees at 8 bases. V was clipped by 8 bases and J by 9 bases; unmatched bases: 18. The CDR3 covers 16 residues. CDR1 is MNHEY, CDR2 SMNVEV, per germline (reference sequence). The CDR3 protein is CASEERLAGIGREQFF. As DNA, the CDR3 is TGTGCCAGCGAGGAGAGGCTAGCGGGCATCGGGCGTGAGCAGTTCTTC.

On this clonotype itself: The conserved phenylalanine or tryptophan is not found at the CDR3 terminus, so this likely reflects a read error. The chain recombines TRBV7-2 with TRBJ2-1, with D possibly being TRBD2 (5 bases). The germline CDR1 and CDR2 sequences are SGHTA and FQGNSA. This CDR3 is built from 15 residues. Deletions cut 5 bases from V and 4 bases from J, with 15 bases between. CDR3 sequence reads: CASSEDPDWYNEQFL. CDR3 sequence (DNA): TGTGCCAGCAGCGAGGACCCGGACTGGTACAATGAGCAGTTCTTG.

This clonotype was detected a few times. The chain couples TRBV18 to TRBJ2-5, with D hard to call. Germline-derived CDR1 and CDR2 are KGHSH and LQKENI. V dropped 6 bases and J dropped 5 bases, with 13 bases sitting between them. The CDR3 is made up of 13 amino acids. CDR3 DNA: TGTGCCAGCTCGTCGGCTAGTGTGGAGACCCAGTACTTC. Amino acids: CASSSASVETQYF.

The chain employs TRBV11-2 and TRBJ1-6, with 8 nucleotides matching TRBD1. Germline loops: CDR1 SGHAT, CDR2 FQNNGV. CDR3 length equals 16 residues. The V segment lost 1 base and the J segment 8 bases; nucleotides outside the gene matches: 7. In nucleotides, the CDR3 is TGTGCCAGCAGCTTAGCGGTGGACAGGGTGTATTCACCCCTCCACTTT. Translation: CASSLAVDRVYSPLHF. The complete variable domain, with remaining parts taken from reference TRBV11-2 and TRBJ1-6, reads EAGVAQSPRYKIIEKRQSVAFWCNPISGHATLYWYQQILGQGPKLLIQFQNNGVVDDSQLPKDRFSAERLKGVDSTLKIQPAKLEDSAVYLCASSLAVDRVYSPLHFGNGTRLTVT.

The chain couples TRBV7-2 to TRBJ2-5, with 16 bases identical to TRBD2. CDR3 length: 18 amino acids. Germline CDR1 reads SGHTA; CDR2 reads FQGNSA. Losses at the gene ends were 4 bases for V and 5 bases for J; bases not matched to a gene: 10. CDR3 amino acids: CASSSSGGLAGGRETQYF. CDR3 DNA: TGTGCCAGCAGCTCGTCAGGGGGACTAGCGGGAGGGCGGGAGACCCAGTACTTC.

This clonotype was counted at least ten times. This sequence joins TRBV12-3 or TRBV12-4 and TRBJ1-2; D gene ambiguous. Trimming left V 6 bases short and J 8 bases short, with 16 bases between. This CDR3 has 13 amino acids. CDR3 in DNA: TGTGCCAGCAGACCTGACGGTCTTCGGGGCTACACCTTC. Amino acid sequence: CASRPDGLRGYTF.

A few counts support this clonotype. The rearrangement joins TRBV20-1 to TRBJ1-5; 8 bases agree with TRBD1. The junction had 6 bases not matched to a gene; V was cut back by 2 bases and J by 0 bases. Germline V CDR1 and CDR2: DFQATT, SNEGSKA (reference sequence). The CDR3 loop spans 16 amino acids. The CDR3 spells CSARPRGRDSNQPQHF. DNA of the CDR3: TGCAGTGCTAGACCCAGGGGGCGAGATAGCAATCAGCCCCAGCATTTT.

This sequence joins TRBV29-1 and TRBJ1-2; TRBD1 might be the D (5 bases). Germline CDR1 reads SQVTM; CDR2 reads ANQGSEA. This CDR3 is built from 15 residues. V was cut by 7 bases and J by 6 bases, with 24 bases left in between. The CDR3 DNA reads TGCAGCGCCTGCGTCAGGGCAGACGTTGCGAATGGCTACACCTTC. Its translation is CSACVRADVANGYTF.

This clonotype was seen a handful of times. The V call is TRBV5-1, the J call TRBJ2-3; 8 bases are a match to TRBD2. The CDR3 has 14 residues. Germline loops: CDR1 SGHRS, CDR2 YFSETQ. J gave up 5 bases and V 3 bases, and 5 bases lay outside the gene matches. The CDR3 DNA sequence: TGCGCCAGCAGCTCCGGGGGGGCCGAAGATACGCAGTATTTT. Its translation: CASSSGGAEDTQYF.

The rearrangement uses TRBV12-3 or TRBV12-4 and TRBJ1-6; no firm D call. The CDR3 is 14 residues long. Trimming took off 5 bases at V and 1 base at J, with 6 bases between the two ends. CDR3 in DNA: TGTGCCAGCAGTGGGGTATCCTATAATTCACCCCTCCACTTT. Its protein is CASSGVSYNSPLHF.

The chain uses TRBV29-1 and TRBJ1-1, with D hard to call. The V and J ends lost 5 bases and 7 bases respectively, with 11 bases between them. Germline values: CDR1 SQVTM, CDR2 ANQGSEA. This CDR3 comprises 11 residues. In DNA, the CDR3 is TGCAGCGTTTCCACCCCGGTTGAAGCTTTCTTT. Its translation is CSVSTPVEAFF.

The chain couples TRBV29-1 to TRBJ1-1; 8 bases line up with TRBD1. Germline V CDR1 and CDR2: SQVTM, ANQGSEA. This CDR3 comprises 12 residues. DNA of the CDR3: TGCAGTGGAGGACAGGGACACACTGAAGCTTTCTTT. Its protein is CSGGQGHTEAFF.

This clonotype was detected a few times. J is TRBJ2-3 and V is TRBV20-1, with D tentatively TRBD1 or TRBD2 (6 bases each). The CDR3 runs 15 residues. V was clipped by 6 bases and J by 2 bases, with 18 bases between them. CDR1 and CDR2 (germline): DFQATT, SNEGSKA (reference sequence). The DNA for the CDR3 is TGCAGTGCATCGGTAGGGGGGCCCGACACAGATACGCAGTATTTT. This codes for CSASVGGPDTDTQYF.

This clonotype was observed at least ten times. This chain links TRBV20-1 with TRBJ2-1; 7 bases are a match to TRBD1. After removal of 3 bases from V and 2 bases from J, the junction contained 7 bases not matched to a gene. Per the germline V gene, CDR1 is DFQATT and CDR2 is SNEGSKA (reference sequence). The CDR3 extends over 15 amino acids. CDR3 coding DNA: TGCAGTGCTAGTTTCTACAGGGGCCCCTACAATGAGCAGTTCTTC. Translating gives CSASFYRGPYNEQFF.

This clonotype was seen ten or more times. The rearrangement links TRBV29-1 to TRBJ2-5; unclear D gene. This CDR3 contains 9 residues. The V gene's germline CDR1 is SQVTM and CDR2 ANQGSEA. Trimming took off 7 bases at V and 8 bases at J, with 8 bases between the two ends. CDR3 loop: CSACPTQYF. The CDR3 DNA follows: TGCAGCGCCTGCCCAACCCAGTACTTC.

This clonotype was detected a few times. This chain joins TRBV2 and TRBJ1-2, with TRBD1 identical over 10 bases. The CDR3 has 14 residues. Germline V CDR1 and CDR2: SNHLY, FYNNEI. V lost 5 bases, J lost 8 bases, and 8 bases stayed unmatched. CDR3 sequence reads: CASSSTGGSYGYTF. CDR3 sequence (DNA): TGTGCCAGCAGTTCGACAGGGGGCTCTTACGGCTACACCTTC.

This chain's CDR3 is CSARRQGQSNQPQHF. As DNA, the CDR3 is TGCAGTGCTAGGAGACAGGGCCAAAGCAATCAGCCCCAGCATTTT. V is TRBV20-1 and J is TRBJ1-5, with 7 bases identical to TRBD1. Trimming removed 3 bases from V and 1 base from J; junction bases left unmatched: 6. CDR1 is DFQATT, CDR2 SNEGSKA, per germline (reference sequence). The CDR3 is made up of 15 amino acids.

This clonotype showed up just a few times. The CDR3 sequence: CASSKPTGEQYF. The CDR3 bases are TGTGCCAGCAGCAAACCGACAGGAGAGCAGTACTTC. The gene calls are TRBV5-4 and TRBJ2-7; possibly TRBD1 for D (6 bases). Germline V gives CDR1 SGHNT, CDR2 YYREEE (reference sequence). The CDR3 consists of 12 residues. The ends were cut back, 4 bases at V and 7 bases at J, with 12 bases in the middle.

The chain is built from TRBV6-6 and TRBJ1-6; possibly TRBD1 for D (5 bases). The CDR3 totals 16 residues. V gave up 2 bases and J gave up 4 bases, with 12 bases separating them. Germline V gives CDR1 MNHNY, CDR2 SVGAGI (reference sequence). The CDR3 sequence is CASSYGGGEYNSPLHF. The DNA of the CDR3 is TGTGCCAGCAGTTACGGGGGGGGTGAGTATAATTCACCCCTCCACTTT.

The count of this clonotype is one. This sequence may be a read error, since a much larger clone differs from it by one base. Given the absence of the conserved phenylalanine or tryptophan at the CDR3 end, a read error is likely. The gene calls are TRBV5-6 and TRBJ2-7; possibly TRBD1 or TRBD2 for D (6 bases each). Deletions cut 4 bases from V and 9 bases from J, with 23 bases between. CDR1 SGHDT and CDR2 YYEEEE come from the germline V gene. The CDR3 spans 15 residues. CDR3 sequence (DNA): TGTGCCAGCAGCCGCGTCAAGGGGGGTTGGAATCGGCAGTACTAC. Its translation: CASSRVKGGWNRQYY.

The chain couples TRBV10-3 to TRBJ1-6; 7 bases match TRBD1. V shed 6 bases and J 6 bases; nucleotides not matched to a gene: 5. The CDR3 consists of 14 residues. Germline CDR1 reads ENHRY; CDR2 reads SYGVKD. In nucleotides, the CDR3 is TGTGCCATCAGCGGGACAGCTAGTAATTCACCCCTCCACTTT. It codes for CAISGTASNSPLHF.

V is TRBV20-1 and J is TRBJ2-7; 8 bases map to TRBD1. This CDR3 is 15 amino acids long. V lost 6 bases and J lost 9; bases outside the gene matches: 19. Looked up from germline, CDR1 is DFQATT and CDR2 is SNEGSKA (reference sequence). DNA for the CDR3: TGCAGTGCGACCATTTTCGGGACAGGATCTACGATGCAGTACTTC. Translation gives CSATIFGTGSTMQYF.

This clonotype occurred a few times. This chain links TRBV7-9 with TRBJ2-7; maybe TRBD2 (6 bases). The CDR3 length is 15 residues. Germline loops: CDR1 SEHNR, CDR2 FQNEAQ (reference sequence). The V gene lost 3 bases and the J gene lost 6 bases, with 18 bases spanning the gap. The CDR3 DNA follows: TGTGCCAGCAGCTTTCAGGGCGGGGCCCGTTTCGAGCAGTACTTC. The encoded protein is CASSFQGGARFEQYF.

The chain links TRBV18 to TRBJ2-7, with 8 bases lining up with TRBD2. From germline, CDR1 is KGHSH and CDR2 LQKENI. V dropped 0 bases and J dropped 4; count of bases not matched to a gene: 20. This CDR3 has 20 amino acids. The CDR3 sequence: CASSPPLSSGGSELAYEQYF. The DNA of the CDR3 is TGTGCCAGCTCACCACCCTTGTCGAGCGGGGGTTCCGAACTCGCATACGAGCAGTACTTC.

This clonotype was seen at least ten times. V gene TRBV7-2 combines with J gene TRBJ2-1, with a weak D call TRBD2 (5 bases). The germline V and J ends were trimmed by 7 bases and 5 bases, with 27 bases remaining between them. The CDR3 totals 18 residues. Per the germline V gene, CDR1 is SGHTA and CDR2 is FQGNSA. This CDR3 is CASTKETHWRSVDNEQFF. CDR3 nucleotide sequence: TGTGCCAGCACGAAGGAAACTCACTGGAGGTCTGTGGACAATGAGCAGTTCTTC.

In its sample, this clonotype was seen a few times. The chain couples TRBV13 to TRBJ2-3; 13 bases fit TRBD2. There are 15 residues in the CDR3. The junction had 1 base not matched to a gene; V was cut back by 0 bases and J by 7 bases. CDR1 PRHDT and CDR2 FYEKMQ come from the germline V gene (reference sequence). The CDR3 loop is CASSLGGTSGNTQYF. DNA of the CDR3: TGTGCCAGCAGCTTAGGCGGGACTAGCGGGAATACGCAGTATTTT.

The table lists this clonotype with many counts. The chain couples TRBV5-4 to TRBJ2-1; 8 positions agree with TRBD2. The CDR3 loop spans 18 amino acids. Per the germline V gene, CDR1 is SGHNT and CDR2 is YYREEE (reference sequence). V lost 0 bases and J lost 2; bases outside the gene matches: 10. This CDR3 is CASSLVMMAGGAYNEQFF. The CDR3 nucleotides read TGTGCCAGCAGCTTGGTGATGATGGCGGGGGGCGCCTACAATGAGCAGTTCTTC. Full variable domain (missing parts from reference TRBV5-4 and TRBJ2-1): ETGVTQSPTHLIKTRGQQVTLRCSSQSGHNTVSWYQQALGQGPQFIFQYYREEENGRGNFPPRFSGLQFPNYSSELNVNALELDDSALYLCASSLVMMAGGAYNEQFFGPGTRLTVL.